This TCR beta chain was captured by sequencing in a study of cytomegalovirus exposure and HLA in healthy donors (dated 2017 in TCRdb). Notes on the research overall: An earlier analysis of approximately 590 of the donors reported about 250 Gb of sequence data and about 100 million unique TCR beta sequences from roughly 180 million T cells. An early release covering roughly 640 HLA-typed donors comprised about 300 gigabases of sequencing data and approximately 85 million unique TCR sequences. Among the roughly 400 genotyped donors, around 79% belonged to the genetic ancestry cluster associated with self-reported Caucasian donors. The study aimed to test whether cataloging public T cell receptors could reveal signatures of past pathogen exposure. Using immunosequencing, the study profiled T cell repertoires from approximately 700 subjects and related those repertoires to cytomegalovirus serostatus. A separate validation cohort of some 130 different subjects was used in addition to the approximately 640-subject first cohort. To predict cytomegalovirus infection status, the study combined high-throughput TCR immunosequencing, statistical association of individual TCRs with disease status, and machine learning. A later analysis re-examined previously published TCR beta repertoires from 500 to 700 donors and added high-resolution HLA genotyping to investigate patterns of TCR occurrence. Rather than using new phenotypic data, the later analysis identified candidate immune exposures from TCR beta sequences and from how often those sequences occurred across donors. In an earlier analysis of 500 to 650 of the donors, high-throughput TCR beta sequencing was used to judge whether each TCR beta V gene segment behaved as functional or pseudogenic. Donor age, sex, ethnicity and CMV serostatus were compiled together with the repertoire data. A later genetic analysis took genome-wide SNP genotypes for 398 of the 666 donors and used that subset as a discovery cohort. All discovery cohort repertoires had been generated using a single sequencing platform. Class I and class II HLA loci were covered by the typing at four-digit resolution. Typing coverage differed by locus: A, B, C, DRB1 and DQB1 were typed in roughly 629-630 donors, DQA1 in 522, DPA1 in 600 to 610, and DPB1 in 472. Because of strong linkage in the cohort, 5 or 6 DR-DQ haplotypes were treated as single units for association and clustering. Across approximately 420 genotyped donors of the cohort, an average of roughly 230,000 unique TCR beta nucleotide sequences per donor were sequenced, and roughly 18% of those sequences were non-productive. Points the paper makes about the study in general: Assigning TCR associations to individual alleles was difficult when HLA alleles, especially DR and DQ, strongly co-occurred. CMV serostatus was the only immune exposure information available for the cohort. A few of the identified cytomegalovirus-associated TCR beta chains were confirmed in vitro to be specific for cytomegalovirus antigens. HLA typing was unavailable for some donors at each locus, so association tests used only the typed subset. According to a later analysis, TCR association rates differed among HLA loci, with DRB1 alleles showing the most associated TCRs and HLA-C alleles showing the fewest. Linkage disequilibrium might explain the correlated functional status among segregating V segments, but an unknown experimental factor could not be ruled out. The 87-base-pair reads could not distinguish some IMGT-functional V segments, including TRBV6-2 and TRBV6-3, so those segments were excluded. Compared with the roughly 720-donor mean, donors in an Asian-associated ancestry cluster had fewer N-insertions in productive TCRs, according to a later genetic analysis. A group of highly shared sequence variants was considered likely to be a technical artifact of the sequencing pipeline. The study gave a list of over 150 TCR beta chains associated with cytomegalovirus. A further reported finding was that TCR beta sequences accurately predicted the HLA-A and HLA-B alleles for most subjects in the first cohort. In a later analysis, most CMV-associated TCR beta chains were found to appear HLA-restricted, with HLA associations seemingly driven largely by CMV exposure. Roughly uniform sequencing depth across donors was assumed in presence/absence analyses, although this assumption may not hold. The cohort was sequenced for TCR beta chains only, and without alpha or paired-chain data the features that could be detected were limited. At a false discovery rate of 0.05, a later analysis linked about 16,000 TCR beta sequences to specific HLA alleles. The earlier analysis of some 560 of the donors excluded 15 to 20 rarely observed V segments, including chromosome 9 orphons, because counts were too low. According to the authors, the approach could potentially be generalized to other disease states and immunological phenotypes. The classifier was reported to diagnose cytomegalovirus status with high specificity and sensitivity in both the original cohort and the validation cohort. A later genetic analysis associated a missense DCLRE1C variant with V-gene and J-gene trimming of TCR beta chains, and an independent cohort replicated the association. A later analysis found that HLA-associated TCR beta chains were more clonally expanded and had lower generation probabilities than equally common non-associated chains. Most TCR sequences were observed very rarely across donors, whereas some public TCRs were present in many individuals. In an earlier analysis of some 500 of the donors, most TCR beta V segments appeared in productive rearrangements about 87% or about 30% of the time, broadly matching IMGT annotations. In a later analysis, several top co-occurrence clusters were reported to appear linked to parvovirus B19, influenza, CMV and Epstein-Barr virus.

In total, approximately 690 healthy bone marrow donors made up the cohort. At the time of sampling, all cohort members were nominally healthy, though unrecorded immune exposures were likely present. The donor was CMV seropositive and belonged to the group of more than 250 seropositive cohort members. Every donor gave a peripheral blood sample, and the peripheral blood mononuclear cells from that sample were used for TCR beta sequencing. The Qiagen DNeasy Blood Extraction Kit was used to extract genomic DNA from the blood cell samples. In the germline V gene, CDR1 corresponds to LGHNT and CDR2 to FRNRAP. Including the terminal cysteine and phenylalanine, the CDR3 comprises 15 residues. Kept here is only the CDR3 DNA, which spans 45 bases and is read in frame from base 1. Trimming removed 6 bases from V and 3 bases from J; the gene matches leave 6 bases unexplained. On this clone: Its antigen remains undetermined. No base-level quality is on record; no much larger clone is a single base apart.

The receptor library was made with the immunoSEQ multiplex PCR assay. For the multiplex PCR, a mixture combining 60 forward primers for TCR Vbeta segments and 13 reverse primers for TCR Jbeta segments was used. The CDR3 region of rearranged TCR beta genes was amplified from genomic DNA by a multiplex PCR assay. The amplified TCR beta libraries were sequenced on the Illumina HiSeq System as 87-base-pair reads. The authors processed their data as follows. A later analysis tallied 75 million to 95 million unique TCR beta chains across the 640 or so repertoires, and around 10 million of those chains were shared by two or more donors. Raw reads were error-corrected and collapsed into unique sequences with a nearest-neighbor algorithm that merged closely related sequences to remove PCR and sequencing errors. CDR3 sequences were aligned to IMGT reference sequences to assign V, D and J gene segments. For a sequence to be retained, a match of at least six nucleotides to both a V gene segment and a J gene segment was required. Rearrangements were called productive when the CDR3 lacked stop codons and stayed in frame with V and J; all others were non-productive. Following IMGT convention, CDR3 was defined as the stretch from the second conserved V-encoded cysteine up to the conserved J-encoded phenylalanine. In an earlier analysis of roughly 580 of the donors, sequences lacking an unambiguous match to a single V gene segment were excluded. An earlier analysis of 587 of the donors called V segments functional above 56.7% productive rearrangements and segregating when the between-donor standard deviation exceeded 5%. A statistical classification framework was developed to diagnose cytomegalovirus status using the catalog of TCR beta chain sequences. V and J gene assignment, in a later analysis, came from comparing TCR nucleotide sequences with IMGT/GENE-DB human TR gene sequences. The TCRdist pipeline was used in a later analysis to assign CDR3 sequences and most-parsimonious VDJ recombination scenarios. In a later analysis, each TCR beta chain was defined by its CDR3 amino acid sequence together with its V-gene family, and reads lacking a unique V-gene family were excluded. To address suspected cross-contamination and a sequencing artifact, a later analysis removed over 500 highly shared, low-generation-probability nucleotide sequences. In a later analysis, a clonal expansion index for each public chain was calculated from normalized within-repertoire ranks of inferred template counts. In a later analysis, generation probabilities were computed with a VDJ recombination model fitted to out-of-frame rearrangements, and the resulting probabilities were checked against IGoR. In a later analysis, TCR-TCR, TCR-HLA and TCR-CMV co-occurrence was scored with hypergeometric tests, and a repertoire-size bias correction was applied to TCR pairs. A later analysis estimated false discovery rates by permuting HLA or CMV assignments 20 times. In a later analysis, co-occurring TCRs were grouped with DBSCAN, and TCRdist sequence similarity was added when clustering was performed within HLA-allele-positive subsets. Repertoires with fewer than 30,000 or more than 120,000 public chains, plus five repertoires with anomalous nucleotide sharing, were excluded from co-occurrence clustering. Imported from immuneACCESS, the table was reduced by TCRdb to in-frame sequences with V and J called. These copies leave out some clones; in studies compared against another copy, an unresolved V gene accounts for under half, and the cause of the remainder is not known. V and J calls and clone size follow that table, whereas D and trimming were derived from the DNA. The sample profile shows some 200,000 clones; approximately 70% of them were found once. The ten largest make up roughly 2.5% of the sample.

The sequence came from a man aged 40-49 years in good health and CMV-seropositive. Here the chain combines TRBV12-5 and TRBJ1-4; 8 bases in the junction line up with TRBD1. What was sequenced was PBMCs. The CDR3 protein is CASGRGQGANEKLFF. The nucleotide sequence reads as follows: TGTGCTAGTGGCCGTGGACAGGGCGCTAATGAAAAACTGTTTTTT.